Following are 10 T cell receptor beta chains from one sample sequenced in a study of blood T cell repertoires in COVID-19 (dated by TCRdb to 2018 to 2021). Libraries were made using the immunoSEQ multiplex PCR assay. In TCRdb, the immuneACCESS table is reduced to in-frame sequences with V and J assigned. These tables do not hold every clone; where another copy was compared, an unresolved V gene accounts for under half, and the others remain unexplained. This sample lists around 270,000 clones; around 82% were detected once. Clones ranked in the top ten supply around 1% of the sample. Source material: peripheral blood. The origin of the receptors is a human donor with COVID-19, enrolled during active disease. The donor label of this sample is uncertain.

The CDR3 spells CASSIAGSGRRSTDTQYF. The CDR3 DNA reads TGTGCCAGTAGTATAGCGGGGAGCGGGAGGAGGAGCACAGATACGCAGTATTTT. The chain is built from TRBV19 and TRBJ2-3, with TRBD2 matching 9 bases. The CDR3 spans 18 residues. Trimming at V came to 1 base and at J to 0 bases, leaving 8 bases not matched to a gene. The germline V gene encodes CDR1 LNHDA and CDR2 SQIVND (reference sequence).

This clone was counted between two and nine times. The chain links TRBV5-1 to TRBJ2-1; 12 bases line up with TRBD2. J was trimmed by 1 base and V by 0 bases; bases with no gene match: 2. The CDR3 has 17 amino acids. The germline gives CDR1 SGHRS, CDR2 YFSETQ. CDR3 residues: CASSLDLAGGSYNEQFF. The CDR3 DNA is TGCGCCAGCAGCTTGGATCTAGCGGGAGGGTCCTACAATGAGCAGTTCTTC.

V is TRBV14 and J is TRBJ2-7; no firm D call. Trimming shortened V by 0 bases and J by 3 bases, and 15 bases separated the two germline ends. CDR3 length: 16 amino acids. Germline loops: CDR1 SGHDN, CDR2 FVKESK. The CDR3 DNA follows: TGTGCCAGCAGCCAAGATGCGGCAGCCTACTACTACGAGCAGTACTTC. Its translation: CASSQDAAAYYYEQYF.

This clone was detected only once. The chain employs TRBV28 and TRBJ1-6, with 11 positions matching TRBD1. With 6 bases clipped from V and 1 base from J, the junction kept 23 bases outside the gene matches. CDR1 MDHEN and CDR2 SYDVKM come from the germline V gene. This CDR3 contains 23 residues. DNA for the CDR3: TGTGCCAGCAGCCGACCTGGGACAGGGGGTCCCAGCTCGGAGAGTTCCTATAATTCACCCCTCCACTTT. Its protein is CASSRPGTGGPSSESSYNSPLHF.

The chain carries TRBV2 and TRBJ1-5; D may be TRBD1 (6 bases). This CDR3 spans 15 amino acids. Looked up from germline, CDR1 is SNHLY and CDR2 is FYNNEI. Trimming took 5 bases from V and 9 from J, leaving 20 bases between them. The CDR3 spells CASSPGGSSRRPQHF. DNA for the CDR3: TGTGCCAGCAGTCCGGGGGGCTCCTCCAGGAGGCCCCAGCATTTT.

The chain recombines TRBV20-1 with TRBJ2-7; 7 nucleotides align to TRBD2. CDR3 size: 17 residues. Germline loops: CDR1 DFQATT, CDR2 SNEGSKA (reference sequence). V trimming: 3 bases; J trimming: 4 bases; junction bases outside the gene matches: 18. Written as DNA, the CDR3 is TGCAGTGCTAGTAGGTTTTTGGCGGGAGATTATGGTTACGAGCAGTACTTC. This gives the protein CSASRFLAGDYGYEQYF.

The J gene is TRBJ1-5, the V gene TRBV5-4; 7 nucleotides align to TRBD1. Trimming cost V 0 bases and J 4 bases; bases outside gene matches: 1. The CDR3 has 14 residues. CDR1 is SGHNT and CDR2 is YYREEE in the germline V gene (reference sequence). CDR3 in amino acids: CASSLDRGNQPQHF. The CDR3 region has the DNA TGTGCCAGCAGCTTGGACAGGGGAAATCAGCCCCAGCATTTT.

This chain uses TRBV19 with TRBJ1-5; tentative D call: TRBD1 (5 bases). V lost 5 bases to trimming and J lost 0 bases, with 17 bases between them. CDR3 length: 17 residues. Germline CDR1 is LNHDA and CDR2 is SQIVND (reference sequence). Here the CDR3 reads CASSPAGLTYSNQPQHF. As DNA, the CDR3 is TGTGCCAGTAGTCCGGCAGGGTTAACTTATAGCAATCAGCCCCAGCATTTT.

The sample holds a few counts of this clone. The chain joins TRBV28 to TRBJ1-2; TRBD1 is a possible D gene (5 bases). With 4 bases removed from V and 5 bases from J, the gap between germline ends came to 8 bases. CDR3 length: 12 amino acids. Germline CDR1 is MDHEN and CDR2 is SYDVKM. This chain's CDR3 is CASSSTAYGYTF. The DNA for the CDR3 is TGTGCCAGCAGTTCGACAGCGTATGGCTACACCTTC.

The V call is TRBV2, the J call TRBJ1-1; D gene unclear. Germline V CDR1 and CDR2: SNHLY, FYNNEI. The germline V and J ends were trimmed by 5 bases and 1 base, with 8 bases remaining between them. This CDR3 region has 13 residues. DNA for the CDR3: TGTGCCAGCAGTCAGGAGGGGAACACTGAAGCTTTCTTT. It specifies CASSQEGNTEAFF.